This passage covers 21 T cell receptor beta chains from one sample sequenced in a study of blood T cell repertoires in COVID-19. The data were produced by immunoSEQ multiplex PCR, yet TCRdb's version contains in-frame clones alone and is incomplete. The table lists 35,000 to 45,000 clones, around nine tenths of them singletons, with about 0.4% in the top ten. The sample taken for sequencing was peripheral blood. The receptors were gathered from a middle-aged man with COVID-19, enrolled during active disease.

This rearrangement joins TRBV20-1 to TRBJ1-1, with TRBD1 identical over 8 bases. J gave up 1 base and V 3 bases, and 4 bases lay outside the gene matches. This CDR3 is built from 14 residues. Germline V gene sequence: CDR1 DFQATT, CDR2 SNEGSKA (reference sequence). CDR3 in amino acids: CSASRTGRNTEAFF. CDR3 bases: TGCAGTGCTAGTAGGACAGGGCGGAACACTGAAGCTTTCTTT.

V gene TRBV4-2 combines with J gene TRBJ2-7; 7 positions agree with TRBD2. The CDR3 extends over 18 amino acids. V gave up 0 bases and J gave up 3 bases; unmatched junction bases: 14. Germline-derived CDR1 and CDR2 are LGHNA and YNFKEQ. The CDR3 sequence is CASSQDGYSGLVRYEQYF. DNA for the CDR3: TGTGCCAGCAGCCAAGATGGGTACTCCGGACTAGTCCGCTACGAGCAGTACTTC.

This chain links TRBV6-5 with TRBJ1-1; D not certain. The germline V gene encodes CDR1 MNHEY and CDR2 SVGAGI. The CDR3 covers 11 residues. With 6 bases removed from V and 5 bases from J, the gap between germline ends came to 7 bases. This chain's CDR3 is CASSRGTEAFF. CDR3 DNA: TGTGCCAGCAGCCGCGGGACTGAAGCTTTCTTT.

The chain joins TRBV7-8 to TRBJ2-2, with 10 bases that match TRBD2. The ends lost 1 base at V and 3 bases at J; junction bases unmatched: 5. Germline V CDR1 and CDR2: SGHVS, FQNEAQ. This CDR3 spans 17 amino acids. The CDR3 here is CASSLEPSGSDTGELFF. The CDR3 DNA reads as TGTGCCAGCAGCTTAGAACCTAGCGGGAGTGACACCGGGGAGCTGTTTTTT.

The chain joins TRBV11-1 to TRBJ1-1; 7 bases match TRBD1. The V segment lost 5 bases and the J segment 8 bases; nucleotides outside the gene matches: 11. The CDR3 is 14 residues long. CDR1 SGHAT and CDR2 FQDESV come from the germline V gene (reference sequence). The CDR3 region has the DNA TGTGCCAGCAGCGACCTAGCGGGACAGCTGGAAGCTTTCTTT. The encoded protein is CASSDLAGQLEAFF.

V usage is TRBV10-3 and J usage is TRBJ1-6, with TRBD1 identical over 8 bases. Germline V gene sequence: CDR1 ENHRY, CDR2 SYGVKD. V dropped 11 bases and J dropped 8; count of bases not matched to a gene: 17. The CDR3 runs 16 residues. The CDR3 DNA reads TGTGCCTCCCGCCCCCGGGACAGGAGGAGGGATTCACCCCTCCACTTT. This translates into CASRPRDRRRDSPLHF.

The chain combines TRBV15 with TRBJ1-1, with TRBD1 as a possible D gene (5 bases). Germline V gene lookup returns CDR1 LNHNV and CDR2 YYDKDF (reference sequence). Trimming took 0 bases from V and 1 from J, leaving 12 bases between them. This CDR3 is 16 amino acids long. CDR3 in DNA: TGTGCCACCAGCAGAGATCTAGGGGCTGGGAACACTGAAGCTTTCTTT. Translated: CATSRDLGAGNTEAFF. Using reference TRBV15 and TRBJ1-1 for the parts outside the CDR3, the full variable domain is DAMVIQNPRYQVTQFGKPVTLSCSQTLNHNVMYWYQQKSSQAPKLLFHYYDKDFNNEADTPDNFQSRRPNTSFCFLDIRSPGLGDTAMYLCATSRDLGAGNTEAFFGQGTRLTVV.

The chain joins TRBV5-6 to TRBJ2-3, with D maybe TRBD2 (6 bases). Between the trimmed V and J ends, which lost 3 bases and 2 bases, there was a span of 19 bases. The CDR3 is 17 residues long. Germline V gene sequence: CDR1 SGHDT, CDR2 YYEEEE. CDR3 nucleotide sequence: TGTGCCAGCAGCTCGGGGGAAGGAGCGACATACACAGATACGCAGTATTTT. The encoded protein is CASSSGEGATYTDTQYF.

This clone has a single count. The chain recombines TRBV19 with TRBJ1-1; D unclear. Deletions cut 1 base from V and 5 bases from J, with 8 bases between. CDR3 size: 13 residues. Germline V lookup: CDR1 LNHDA, CDR2 SQIVND (reference sequence). The CDR3 protein is CASSIGMRTEAFF. The DNA for the CDR3 is TGTGCCAGTAGTATAGGTATGCGTACTGAAGCTTTCTTT.

V and J are TRBV24-1 and TRBJ2-1; 7 nucleotides align to TRBD1. With 5 bases clipped from V and 7 bases from J, the junction kept 4 bases outside the gene matches. This CDR3 region has 13 residues. CDR1 and CDR2 (germline): KGHDR, SFDVKD. CDR3 bases: TGTGCCACCAGTGCGGGACAGACAAATGAGCAGTTCTTC. It yields the protein CATSAGQTNEQFF.

The chain uses TRBV15 and TRBJ2-7; 8 bases fit TRBD2. V lost 3 bases to trimming and J lost 4 bases; unmatched junction nucleotides: 8. The CDR3 runs 15 residues. Germline CDR1 is LNHNV and CDR2 is YYDKDF (reference sequence). This CDR3 is CATSSPLAGGYEQYF. The CDR3 DNA reads TGTGCCACCAGCAGCCCCCTTGCGGGAGGTTACGAGCAGTACTTC.

The chain uses TRBV4-1 and TRBJ2-5; 7 bases map to TRBD1. The length of the CDR3 is 14 residues. Germline CDR1 MGHRA, CDR2 YSYEKL. Trimming cost V 3 bases and J 5 bases; bases outside gene matches: 6. The CDR3 DNA reads TGCGCCAGCAGCCAGGACAGGAGCCCGGAGACCCAGTACTTC. It translates to CASSQDRSPETQYF.

The chain is built from TRBV7-2 and TRBJ1-1; D gene ambiguous. V dropped 1 base and J dropped 0 bases, with 9 bases sitting between them. The CDR3 length is 15 residues. Germline V gives CDR1 SGHTA, CDR2 FQGNSA. CDR3 bases: TGTGCCAGCAGCTTAGACAGATACATGAACACTGAAGCTTTCTTT. Its translation: CASSLDRYMNTEAFF.

This rearrangement joins TRBV27 to TRBJ1-5, with TRBD1 matching over 12 bases. The CDR3 contains 15 residues. Germline V gives CDR1 MNHEY, CDR2 SMNVEV (reference sequence). V shed 4 bases and J 5 bases; nucleotides not matched to a gene: 3. The CDR3 protein is CASSSGTGGDQPQHF. CDR3 DNA: TGTGCCAGCAGTTCTGGGACAGGGGGCGATCAGCCCCAGCATTTT.

This chain joins TRBV12-5 and TRBJ2-7; D is undetermined. The V end lost 4 bases, the J end lost 2 bases, and 21 bases lay between the germline ends. Germline loops: CDR1 LGHNT, CDR2 FRNRAP. CDR3 length equals 17 residues. In DNA, the CDR3 is TGTGCTAGTGGTTCCGCACCGTCAAATGACATCGCCTACGAGCAGTACTTC. Encoded protein: CASGSAPSNDIAYEQYF.

This chain uses TRBV5-1 with TRBJ2-2; TRBD1 aligns across 7 bases. The CDR3 runs to 15 residues. Germline V gene lookup returns CDR1 SGHRS and CDR2 YFSETQ. The V and J ends lost 4 bases and 1 base, in that order; junction bases with no gene match: 4. CDR3 residues: CASSPGQLNTGELFF. CDR3 nucleotide sequence: TGCGCCAGCAGCCCGGGACAGCTGAACACCGGGGAGCTGTTTTTT.

The J gene is TRBJ2-7, the V gene TRBV2; the match to TRBD2 covers 9 bases. The CDR3 contains 15 residues. CDR1 and CDR2 (germline): SNHLY, FYNNEI. Trimming at V came to 4 bases and at J to 4 bases, leaving 8 bases not matched to a gene. DNA of the CDR3: TGTGCCAGCAGTGGAGGGGTAGCGGGAGCGTACGAGCAGTACTTC. This gives the protein CASSGGVAGAYEQYF.

This sequence joins TRBV15 and TRBJ1-2; D remains ambiguous. The length of the CDR3 is 17 residues. V was pared by 0 bases and J by 4 bases, with 18 bases between. Germline CDR1 and CDR2: LNHNV and YYDKDF (reference sequence). Here the CDR3 reads CATSRDRRGSVGYGYTF. The CDR3 bases are TGTGCCACCAGCAGAGATCGACGCGGGTCGGTGGGCTATGGCTACACCTTC.

J is TRBJ1-1 and V is TRBV6-5, with D tentatively TRBD1 (5 bases). Germline V gene data show CDR1 as MNHEY and CDR2 as SVGAGI. Trimming removed 0 bases from V and 0 bases from J, with 8 bases in between. The CDR3 runs 15 residues. CDR3 bases: TGTGCCAGCAGTTACTCGGGGGGTCTGAACACTGAAGCTTTCTTT. This translates into CASSYSGGLNTEAFF.

V and J are TRBV5-1 and TRBJ2-7; D remains ambiguous. V lost 0 bases, J lost 3 bases, and 13 bases lay in between. Germline V CDR1 and CDR2: SGHRS, YFSETQ. This CDR3 comprises 15 residues. In nucleotides, the CDR3 is TGCGCCAGCAGCTTGGAGGCGGAAACTTACTACGAGCAGTACTTC. This gives the protein CASSLEAETYYEQYF.

This chain joins TRBV9 and TRBJ1-1; possibly TRBD1 for D (6 bases). The CDR3 spans 12 residues. Germline lookup yields CDR1 SGDLS and CDR2 YYNGEE. V was shortened by 3 bases and J by 8 bases, with 11 bases between the two germline ends. CDR3 bases: TGTGCCAGCAGCGGTTCTACAGGGGAAGCTTTCTTT. It yields the protein CASSGSTGEAFF.